The T cell receptor beta chain described here comes from a study of blood T cells in healthy people across ages. Through a sample-barcoded 5' primer and a J-beta primer mix, a second PCR was run for roughly 7 to 12 cycles. In TCRdb, the 5' RACE reads were re-called with MiXCR into one record per CDR3 protein. The table records roughly 900,000 distinct CDR3 sequences, under 50% of them present only once. This clonotype is a singleton in its sample. The sequence was collected from a man aged 25-45 years in good health. Sequenced input: blood.

The CDR3 nucleotides read TGTGCCAGCAGCCCAGGACAGGAACAGGGCTACACCTTC. It specifies CASSPGQEQGYTF. The V gene is TRBV28, the J gene TRBJ1-2; 7 nucleotides match TRBD1. The CDR3 extends over 13 amino acids. V was pared by 6 bases and J by 8 bases, with 9 bases of the junction left unmatched. Germline V lookup: CDR1 MDHEN, CDR2 SYDVKM.